What follows describes a single T cell receptor (beta chain). Germline-derived CDR1 and CDR2 are MDHEN and SYDVKM. The CDR3 has 14 residues. V lost 5 bases to trimming and J lost 13 bases; unmatched junction nucleotides: 15. Sequencing was performed with immunoSEQ multiplex PCR; in TCRdb, only in-frame clones are kept and a portion is missing. The sample shows some 280,000 clones, over 80% of them seen only once. The data were obtained in a study of blood T cell repertoires in COVID-19. The V call is TRBV28, the J call TRBJ1-2; 8 bases align to TRBD1. Source material: peripheral blood. The TCR comes from a woman aged 45-59 years with active or convalescent COVID-19. This chain's CDR3 is CASSPVNYDRGSTF. DNA of the CDR3: TGTGCCAGCAGTCCAGTCAACTACGACAGGGGAAGCACCTTC.